This T cell receptor beta chain was captured by sequencing in a study of post-analysis software for immune sequencing data. CDR3 length: 13 residues. Germline-derived CDR1 and CDR2 are MNHNS and SASEGT. In regard to this clonotype: What it binds is unknown. Relative to the germline gene, one junction end is altered; a read error may explain this.

The TCR beta cDNA libraries carried unique molecular identifiers. Some 500,000 cDNA molecules were recovered from an input of about 1 to 10 million T cells. TCRdb re-called the PCR reads with MiXCR, one entry per CDR3 protein. Among some 700,000 distinct CDR3 sequences, 55% to 70% were seen once, and the ten largest hold approximately 10%. Study-wide results and limits: Strong co-clustering by F measure was evident for samples that had been prepared in the same batch. Roughly five TRBV segments, including TRBV5-6, TRBV5-1 and TRBV20-1, were more frequent in patients than controls.

This TCR derives from a girl aged 2 to 9 with multiple sclerosis. Sequencing was carried out using blood. The chain carries TRBV6-1 and TRBJ1-2; the D is unclear. The CDR3 DNA follows: TGTGCCAGCAGGGAAGCGGGTAACTATGGCTACACCTTC. Protein product: CASREAGNYGYTF.